The following is a T cell receptor (beta chain) sequence with its context. This clone's antigen is unknown. Base qualities are not at hand, and no much larger clone is one base apart. Whole blood was collected in K2EDTA tubes by collaborating institutions according to the institutions' own protocols. For TCRbeta analysis, collaborator samples were shipped as frozen whole blood, as isolated PBMCs, or as DNA extracted from either sample type. The data are from a study of blood T cell repertoires in COVID-19 (dated by TCRdb to about 2020). Background for the entire study: Collaborator samples came from the United States, Italy and Spain and covered acute and convalescent phases of COVID-19. The prospective study material was composed of cDNA or gDNA derived from T cells, B-cell-depleted T cells, or PBMCs. Subjects who had been exposed to COVID-19, were actively infected with it, or had recovered from it provided the deeply sampled blood TCRbeta repertoires that made up the dataset. The repertoires were released in a freely available public database intended as a resource for research on the immune response to SARS-CoV-2. The samples were drawn from two sources: the first 160 participants of the ongoing ImmuneRACE study, and 1,000 to 1,500 subjects contributed by 6 global collaborators. Nearly every sample came with metadata listing a de-identified subject ID, COVID-19 status, age in years and sex. Where HLA class I and class II types were available, the types were taken from metadata supplied by the sample provider, not from assay-based typing. Beyond this particular receptor, the publication reports: Clinical and demographic metadata were provided uncurated, with the amount varying by source and participant.

The immunoSEQ Assay, a bias-controlled multiplex PCR, was used to amplify TCRbeta CDR3 regions from genomic DNA. On the authors' methods: Within the assay, amplification of reference gene primers was used to estimate how many nucleated cells each sample contained. To quantify the absolute abundance of each unique TCRbeta CDR3 rearrangement, sequence reads were collapsed and filtered. For each sample, productive Simpson clonality was calculated as the square root of Simpson's diversity index over productive rearrangements. TCRdb holds this immuneACCESS table with in-frame rearrangements only. Some clones are missing; in checked studies, unresolved V genes explain under half, and the rest has no known cause. V, J and clone size derive from that table, while D and trimming were established from the DNA sequence. The sample data list some 200,000 clones, and 88% of these were observed just once. The ten largest account for over 1.5% of the sample.

The germline V gene gives CDR1 as KGHSH and CDR2 as LQKENI. For this chain, trimming is 3 bases at the V end and 2 bases at the J end, and the number of junction bases without a gene match is 1. There are 15 amino acids in the CDR3, from cysteine to phenylalanine inclusive. Just CDR3 DNA is preserved here, 45 bases in frame from base 1. The sequence joins TRBV18 to TRBJ1-2, with 12 middle bases fitting TRBD1. The TCR sequence derives from a man between 65 and 85 years old with acute or convalescent COVID-19. Sequencing input: peripheral blood. The CDR3 has the sequence CASSPGTGGNYGYTF. The DNA sequence is TGTGCCAGCTCACCCGGGACAGGGGGCAACTATGGCTACACCTTC.